This T cell receptor beta chain was profiled in a study of blood T cell repertoires in COVID-19 (dated by TCRdb to 2020 to 2021). For context, the study as a whole: The collaborator samples originated in the United States, Italy and Spain and spanned the acute and convalescent phases of COVID-19. Samples came from the ongoing ImmuneRACE study (first 160 participants) plus 1,254 subjects from 6 global collaborators. The sample metadata nearly always contained a de-identified subject ID, COVID-19 status, age in years and sex. The repertoires were released in a freely available public database intended as a resource for research on the immune response to SARS-CoV-2. The material from the prospective study consisted of cDNA or gDNA derived from T cells, B-cell-depleted T cells, or PBMCs. Subjects who had been exposed to COVID-19, were actively infected with it, or had recovered from it provided the deeply sampled blood TCRbeta repertoires that made up the dataset. HLA class I and class II types, where available, came from metadata supplied by the sample provider rather than from assay-based typing. Overall study results and their limits: Clinical and demographic metadata were provided uncurated, with the amount varying by source and participant.

Clipping removes 4 bases from V and 3 bases from J, with 6 as the unmatched junction base count. The CDR3 contains 15 residues, cysteine and phenylalanine counted. CDR3 DNA is the only sequence kept; it has 45 bases, read in frame from the first base. The germline V gene (reference sequence) specifies MNHEY as CDR1 and SMNVEV as CDR2. Collaborating institutions collected whole blood in K2EDTA tubes following their own protocols. For TCRbeta analysis, collaborators shipped samples in one of three forms: frozen whole blood, isolated PBMCs, or DNA extracted from either of those sample types. A note on this clone: No antigen is known for it. No qualities accompany the bases; no much larger clone lies one base away.

TCRbeta CDR3 regions were amplified from genomic DNA by means of the immunoSEQ Assay, a bias-controlled multiplex PCR. The published analysis was carried out like this. The number of nucleated cells in each sample was estimated by amplification of reference gene primers within the assay. To quantify the absolute abundance of each unique TCRbeta CDR3 rearrangement, sequence reads were collapsed and filtered. For each sample, productive Simpson clonality was calculated by taking the square root of Simpson's diversity index across productive rearrangements. The immuneACCESS repertoire file appears here via TCRdb, limited to in-frame rearrangements. These files lack a portion of the clones; in checked studies, under half of the deficit traces to unresolved V genes, and the cause of the others is not known. V, J and clone size are taken as reported in that table, and D and trimming were inferred from the DNA itself. The sample records approximately 30,000 clones, 93% of which are singletons. The leading ten clones occupy around 5.2% of the sample.

This TCR was recovered from a human donor in a cohort sampled during active COVID-19. Sequenced sample: peripheral blood. In this chain, TRBV27 is recombined with TRBJ1-2, and TRBD1 aligns with 9 junction nucleotides. The CDR3 sequence is CASSYGTGSHYGYTF. The DNA is as follows: TGTGCCAGCAGTTATGGGACAGGGAGTCACTATGGCTACACCTTC.